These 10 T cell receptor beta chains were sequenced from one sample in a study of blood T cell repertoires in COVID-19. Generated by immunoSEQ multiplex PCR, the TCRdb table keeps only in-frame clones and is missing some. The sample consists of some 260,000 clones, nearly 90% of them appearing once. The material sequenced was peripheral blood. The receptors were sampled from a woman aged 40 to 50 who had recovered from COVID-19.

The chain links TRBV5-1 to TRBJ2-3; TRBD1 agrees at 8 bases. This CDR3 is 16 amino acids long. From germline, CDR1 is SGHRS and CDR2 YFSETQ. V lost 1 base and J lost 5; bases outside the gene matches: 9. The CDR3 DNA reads TGCGCCAGCAGCTTGCGGTCAGGGGGCAGTGTAGATACGCAGTATTTT. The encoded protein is CASSLRSGGSVDTQYF.

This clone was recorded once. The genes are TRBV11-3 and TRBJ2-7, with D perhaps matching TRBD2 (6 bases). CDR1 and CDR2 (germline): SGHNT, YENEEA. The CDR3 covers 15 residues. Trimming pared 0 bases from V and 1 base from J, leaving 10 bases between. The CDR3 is CASSLDLGLSYEQYF. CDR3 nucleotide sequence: TGTGCCAGCAGCTTAGACTTGGGACTTTCCTACGAGCAGTACTTC. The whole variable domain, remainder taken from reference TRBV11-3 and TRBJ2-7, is EAGVVQSPRYKIIEKKQPVAFWCNPISGHNTLYWYLQNLGQGPELLIRYENEEAVDDSQLPKDRFSAERLKGVDSTLKIQPAELGDSAVYLCASSLDLGLSYEQYFGPGTRLTVT.

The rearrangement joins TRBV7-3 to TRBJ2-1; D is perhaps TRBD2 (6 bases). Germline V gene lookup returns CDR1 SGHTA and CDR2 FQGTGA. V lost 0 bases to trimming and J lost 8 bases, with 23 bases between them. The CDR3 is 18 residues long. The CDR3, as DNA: TGTGCCAGCAGCTTAACGGTCCTAGGAGGGATACCTCAGGATGAGCAGTTCTTC. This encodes CASSLTVLGGIPQDEQFF.

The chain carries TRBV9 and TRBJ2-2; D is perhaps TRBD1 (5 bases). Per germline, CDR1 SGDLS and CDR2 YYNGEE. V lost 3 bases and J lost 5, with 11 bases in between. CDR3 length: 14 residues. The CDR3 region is CASSARVGTGELFF. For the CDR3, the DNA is TGTGCCAGCAGCGCCAGGGTGGGGACCGGGGAGCTGTTTTTT.

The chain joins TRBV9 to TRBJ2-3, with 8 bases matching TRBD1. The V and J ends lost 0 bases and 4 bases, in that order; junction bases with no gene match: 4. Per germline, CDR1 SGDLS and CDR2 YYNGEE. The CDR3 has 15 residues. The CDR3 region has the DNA TGTGCCAGCAGCGTAGGGACAGGGTTATCAGATACGCAGTATTTT. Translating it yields CASSVGTGLSDTQYF.

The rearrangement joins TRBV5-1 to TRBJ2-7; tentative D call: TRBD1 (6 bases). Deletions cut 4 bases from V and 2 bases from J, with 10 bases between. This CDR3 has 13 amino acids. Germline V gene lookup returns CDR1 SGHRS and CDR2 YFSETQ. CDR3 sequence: CASSRDTTYEQYF. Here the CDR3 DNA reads TGCGCCAGCAGCCGGGACACCACCTACGAGCAGTACTTC.

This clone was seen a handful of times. The CDR3 region has the DNA TGTGCCAGCAGTACTAAATACTACGCACGGGAGGGTTACAATGAGCAGTTCTTC. Amino acids: CASSTKYYAREGYNEQFF. This rearrangement joins TRBV28 to TRBJ2-1; 8 nucleotides match TRBD2. The length of the CDR3 is 18 residues. V dropped 5 bases and J dropped 4; count of bases not matched to a gene: 16. Germline values: CDR1 MDHEN, CDR2 SYDVKM.

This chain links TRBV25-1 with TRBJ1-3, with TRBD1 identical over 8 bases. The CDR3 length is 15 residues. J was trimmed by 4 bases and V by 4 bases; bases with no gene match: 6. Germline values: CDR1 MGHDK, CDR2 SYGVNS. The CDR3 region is CASSADRGSGNTIYF. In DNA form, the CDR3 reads TGTGCCAGCAGTGCCGACAGGGGTTCAGGAAACACCATATATTTT.

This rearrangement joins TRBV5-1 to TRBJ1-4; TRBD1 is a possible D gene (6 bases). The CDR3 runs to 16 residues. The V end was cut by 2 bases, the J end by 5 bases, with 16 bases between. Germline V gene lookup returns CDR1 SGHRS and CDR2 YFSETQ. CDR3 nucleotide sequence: TGCGCCAGCAGCTTAGGACAGTGGCCCGAAAATGAAAAACTGTTTTTT. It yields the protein CASSLGQWPENEKLFF.

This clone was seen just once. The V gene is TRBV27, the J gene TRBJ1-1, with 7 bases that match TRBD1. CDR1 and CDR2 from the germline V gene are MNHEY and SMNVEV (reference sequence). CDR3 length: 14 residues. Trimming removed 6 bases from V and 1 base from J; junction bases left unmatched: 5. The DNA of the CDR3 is TGTGCCAGCAGGCTACAGGGGTGGAACACTGAAGCTTTCTTT. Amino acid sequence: CASRLQGWNTEAFF.